What follows are 8 T cell receptor beta chains derived from one specimen sequenced in a study of shared clonotypes between healthy human individuals. Data came from immunoSEQ multiplex PCR; TCRdb stores just in-frame clones and leaves some out. The sample lists some 1.4 million clones, around 95% occurring once. Sequenced sample: naive CD4+ T cells sorted from blood. As to subset: CD45RA+ positively selected. These receptor sequences come from a young man in good health.

This chain links TRBV6-5 with TRBJ2-3, with 7 bases identical to TRBD1. The CDR3 is made up of 14 amino acids. Per the germline V gene, CDR1 is MNHEY and CDR2 is SVGAGI. After removal of 5 bases from V and 5 bases from J, the junction contained 7 bases not matched to a gene. CDR3 residues: CASSQNTGEDTQYF. CDR3 coding DNA: TGTGCCAGCAGTCAGAACACAGGGGAAGATACGCAGTATTTT.

In regard to this clone: Other DNA variants within this sample encode the same CDR3. The J gene is TRBJ2-7, the V gene TRBV7-9, with D uncertain. CDR1 SEHNR and CDR2 FQNEAQ come from the germline V gene (reference sequence). CDR3 length: 15 amino acids. Trimming stripped 1 base from V and 0 bases from J, with 10 bases between. The CDR3 protein is CASSLEGLGSYEQYF. The CDR3 region has the DNA TGTGCCAGCAGCTTAGAAGGGTTGGGCTCCTACGAGCAGTACTTC.

The chain couples TRBV29-1 to TRBJ1-5; TRBD1 matches 9 bases. Germline loops: CDR1 SQVTM, CDR2 ANQGSEA. The CDR3 runs 13 residues. Trimming cost V 4 bases and J 6 bases; bases outside gene matches: 4. CDR3 bases: TGCAGCGTTGCTGGGACAGGGCTTCAGCCCCAGCATTTT. This codes for CSVAGTGLQPQHF.

This clone occurred once. The chain has TRBV7-8 and TRBJ2-7; D unclear. This CDR3 has 14 residues. Germline CDR1 SGHVS, CDR2 FQNEAQ. V was cut by 5 bases and J by 0 bases, with 11 bases left in between. CDR3 coding DNA: TGTGCCAGCAGCCCGGCGACGTTCTCCTACGAGCAGTACTTC. It is translated as CASSPATFSYEQYF.

The genes are TRBV5-4 and TRBJ2-2, with D perhaps matching TRBD1 (5 bases). CDR1 SGHNT and CDR2 YYREEE come from the germline V gene (reference sequence). V shed 5 bases and J shed 1 base, with 15 bases lying between them. The CDR3 contains 16 residues. The CDR3 reads CASRDNVQGNTGELFF. Here the CDR3 DNA reads TGTGCCAGCAGAGATAATGTCCAGGGGAACACCGGGGAGCTGTTTTTT.

This clone was observed once. The chain couples TRBV10-3 to TRBJ1-1; possible D gene TRBD1, 6 bases. Germline V gene sequence: CDR1 ENHRY, CDR2 SYGVKD. CDR3 length equals 14 residues. V lost 6 bases, J lost 1 base, and 12 bases lay in between. CDR3 residues: CAIRLDRTNTEAFF. CDR3 DNA sequence: TGTGCCATCAGACTTGACAGGACGAACACTGAAGCTTTCTTT.

The chain has TRBV18 and TRBJ2-5; perhaps TRBD2 as D (5 bases). The germline gives CDR1 KGHSH, CDR2 LQKENI. Trimming left V 5 bases short and J 0 bases short, with 16 bases between. This CDR3 is 16 amino acids long. The CDR3 region is CASSVGRGSYQETQYF. The CDR3 nucleotides are TGTGCCAGCTCAGTTGGACGCGGGTCCTACCAAGAGACCCAGTACTTC.

In DNA form, the CDR3 reads TGTGCCAGCACCCCACTTCCCTTGGACATCGGCACAGATACGCAGTATTTT. It encodes CASTPLPLDIGTDTQYF. The chain couples TRBV7-8 to TRBJ2-3; D may be TRBD1 (5 bases). The CDR3 is 17 residues long. CDR1 is SGHVS and CDR2 is FQNEAQ in the germline V gene. V was clipped by 7 bases and J by 1 base, with 21 bases between them.